These T cell receptor beta chains were read from a single sample in a study of shared clonotypes between healthy human individuals. Only in-frame clones appear in the TCRdb table, and some are missing; sequencing was by immunoSEQ multiplex PCR. The sample holds 2 million to 3 million clones, over 85% seen once. Sequenced: naive CD4+ T cells from PBMCs. The source is a young man in good health. Some clones in this sample may be carry-over from other donors' samples. Each CDR3 is given with its conserved first and last residue. A D gene is named only where the DNA matches it firmly. Clone size is shown for a subset of rows, as once, few, many or a class of expanded clone.

TRBV18	TRBJ2-7	13	NA	NA	TGTGCCAGCTCACCTACGACCCCCTACGAGCAGTACTTC	CASSPTTPYEQYF
TRBV15	TRBJ2-7	14	NA	TRBD1	TGTGCCACCAGCAGGGGACAGGGCCCATACGAGCAGTACTTC	CATSRGQGPYEQYF
TRBV27	TRBJ2-3	16	NA	TRBD2	TGTGCCAGCAGTTCTACAAGCGGGAGGGTCACAGATACGCAGTATTTT	CASSSTSGRVTDTQYF
TRBV7-2	TRBJ2-1	16	NA	NA	TGTGCCAGCAGCTTAGGAGGGGCGGGCACCTACAATGAGCAGTTCTTC	CASSLGGAGTYNEQFF
TRBV6-5	TRBJ2-7	13	NA	NA	TGTGCCAGCAGTTATCAGGGCCGGGGCGAGCAGTACTTC	CASSYQGRGEQYF
TRBV27	TRBJ1-4	15	NA	NA	TGTGCCAGCAGTCCCTCCGGGACGTTCAATGAAAAACTGTTTTTT	CASSPSGTFNEKLFF
TRBV4-2	TRBJ1-2	16	NA	NA	TGTGCCAGCAGCCCGTCAGGTAGGGCGGAAAACTATGGCTACACCTTC	CASSPSGRAENYGYTF
TRBV28	TRBJ2-7	16	NA	TRBD1	TGTGCCAGCAGGCCCAATCCCGGGACAGGGGCCTACGAGCAGTACTTC	CASRPNPGTGAYEQYF
TRBV2	TRBJ2-1	15	NA	NA	TGTGCCAGCAGGGAACGGGATACAATCTACAATGAGCAGTTCTTC	CASRERDTIYNEQFF
TRBV5-1	TRBJ2-7	14	NA	TRBD1	TGCGCCAGCAGCCTGAATACAGGGGACTACGAGCAGTACTTC	CASSLNTGDYEQYF
TRBV7-9	TRBJ2-7	14	NA	TRBD1	TGTGCCAGCAGCTTATCGGGACAGAGCTACGAGCAGTACTTC	CASSLSGQSYEQYF
TRBV2	TRBJ2-3	13	once	NA	TGTGCCAGCAGTCTCGGTCGCGGAGATACGCAGTATTTT	CASSLGRGDTQYF
TRBV14	TRBJ2-7	18	NA	NA	TGTGCCAGCAGCCAAGAAAGCGGTAAGGGTCGGCTCAGCTACGAGCAGTACTTC	CASSQESGKGRLSYEQYF
TRBV4-1	TRBJ2-7	17	NA	NA	TGCGCCAGCAGCCCCCTTCCTGGAGGGCTAGCTAGGGACGAGCAGTACTTC	CASSPLPGGLARDEQYF
TRBV19	TRBJ2-7	16	NA	TRBD1	TGTGCCAGTAGTCCGCCGGGACAGGCAAGCTCCTACGAGCAGTACTTC	CASSPPGQASSYEQYF
TRBV10-3	TRBJ2-2	12	NA	NA	TGTGCCATCAGTCCGGTTACCGGGGAGCTGTTTTTT	CAISPVTGELFF
TRBV6-5	TRBJ2-1	15	NA	TRBD2	TGTGCCACCGGCGCGGCGGGAGTATTTCGCAATGAGCAGTTCTTC	CATGAAGVFRNEQFF
TRBV5-1	TRBJ2-1	17	NA	TRBD2	TGCGCCAGCAGCTTGGGGCTCATGGCTAGCGGATACAATGAGCAGTTCTTC	CASSLGLMASGYNEQFF
TRBV7-3	TRBJ2-5	13	NA	TRBD1	TGTGCCAGCAGCAAGGGACAGCAAGAGACCCAGTACTTC	CASSKGQQETQYF
TRBV25-1	TRBJ1-1	12	NA	NA	TGTGCCAGCTCAGTAGTGAACACTGAAGCTTTCTTT	CASSVVNTEAFF
TRBV11-2	TRBJ2-1	16	NA	TRBD2	TGTGCCAGCAGCTTACTAAGGACTAGCGGGGACAATGAGCAGTTCTTC	CASSLLRTSGDNEQFF
TRBV2	TRBJ1-1	12	few	NA	TGTGCCCTCGGGGCAGGGTTCACTGAAGCTTTCTTT	CALGAGFTEAFF
TRBV28	TRBJ2-3	14	NA	NA	TGTGCCATTTCGACGGTCATTGGCACAGATACGCAGTATTTT	CAISTVIGTDTQYF
TRBV10-1	TRBJ2-2	15	NA	NA	TGCGCCAGCGGCGAGGCCAGGGGAATGGCCGGGGAGCTGTTTTTT	CASGEARGMAGELFF
TRBV7-2	TRBJ2-5	14	NA	NA	TGTGCCAGCAGCTTAGGACTAGTCGGAGAGACCCAGTACTTC	CASSLGLVGETQYF
TRBV5-6	TRBJ2-4	17	NA	TRBD1	TGTGCCAGCAGCCTTCCAGCGACAGGGCTCGCCAAAAACATTCAGTACTTC	CASSLPATGLAKNIQYF
TRBV18	TRBJ2-2	17	NA	NA	TGTGCCAGCTCACCATTTGGAGGGGGCAGAAACACCGGGGAGCTGTTTTTT	CASSPFGGGRNTGELFF
TRBV11-2	TRBJ2-5	16	NA	TRBD1	TGTGCCAGCAGCGGACAGACAGGGCTCCGTCGGGGAACCCAGTACTTC	CASSGQTGLRRGTQYF
TRBV27	TRBJ1-3	14	NA	NA	TGTGCCAGCAGTCCTAAGAGCTCTGGAAACACCATATATTTT	CASSPKSSGNTIYF
TRBV7-2	TRBJ1-1	15	NA	NA	TGTGCCAGCAGCTTAGTTGGCAGACTGAACACTGAAGCTTTCTTT	CASSLVGRLNTEAFF
TRBV19	TRBJ1-1	13	NA	NA	TGTGCCAGTAGTATAGAGGGGAACACTGAAGCTTTCTTT	CASSIEGNTEAFF
TRBV5-1	TRBJ2-2	14	NA	NA	TGCGCCAGCAGCTTGGTACCCTCCGCCGGGGAGCTGTTTTTT	CASSLVPSAGELFF
TRBV5-1	TRBJ1-5	20	NA	TRBD1	TGCGCCAGCAGCCACGTCGGGAGTGGGGACAGGGCGAAACGGTGGCAGCCCCAGCATTTT	CASSHVGSGDRAKRWQPQHF
TRBV6-1	TRBJ1-1	12	NA	NA	TGTGCCAGCAGGACGGGGAACACTGAAGCTTTCTTT	CASRTGNTEAFF
TRBV19	TRBJ1-5	15	NA	NA	TGTGCCAGTAGTATTGGACGGGGCCCCAATCAGCCCCAGCATTTT	CASSIGRGPNQPQHF
TRBV2	TRBJ2-3	12	NA	NA	TGTGCCAGCAGTGAACGCACAGATACGCAGTATTTT	CASSERTDTQYF
TRBV28	TRBJ2-2	15	NA	TRBD2	TGTGCCACCGTGGGGCTAGCGGTTGTCACCGGGGAGCTGTTTTTT	CATVGLAVVTGELFF
TRBV7-2	TRBJ1-5	17	NA	NA	TGTGCCAGCAGCTTAGGCCCTGGCAGGGTCTTTAATCAGCCCCAGCATTTT	CASSLGPGRVFNQPQHF
TRBV7-3	TRBJ2-1	14	NA	NA	TGTGCCAGCAGCTCAGGACAGCTAAACAATGAGCAGTTCTTC	CASSSGQLNNEQFF
TRBV5-1	TRBJ2-5	14	NA	TRBD1	TGCGCCAGCACCAGGGGGTCAAGACAAGAGACCCAGTACTTC	CASTRGSRQETQYF
TRBV27	TRBJ2-3	15	NA	NA	TGTGCCAGCAGCGACAGGCCTCTACCCACAGATACGCAGTATTTT	CASSDRPLPTDTQYF
TRBV5-1	TRBJ2-3	15	NA	NA	TGCGCCAGCAGCCTGGGACTGACAAGCACAGATACGCAGTATTTT	CASSLGLTSTDTQYF
TRBV27	TRBJ1-1	14	NA	TRBD1	TGTGCCAGCAGTGGCCGGGACAGGAACACTGAAGCTTTCTTT	CASSGRDRNTEAFF
TRBV19	TRBJ2-7	15	NA	TRBD1	TGTGCCAGTAGTCTGACAGGGTTTACGACCTACGAGCAGTACTTC	CASSLTGFTTYEQYF